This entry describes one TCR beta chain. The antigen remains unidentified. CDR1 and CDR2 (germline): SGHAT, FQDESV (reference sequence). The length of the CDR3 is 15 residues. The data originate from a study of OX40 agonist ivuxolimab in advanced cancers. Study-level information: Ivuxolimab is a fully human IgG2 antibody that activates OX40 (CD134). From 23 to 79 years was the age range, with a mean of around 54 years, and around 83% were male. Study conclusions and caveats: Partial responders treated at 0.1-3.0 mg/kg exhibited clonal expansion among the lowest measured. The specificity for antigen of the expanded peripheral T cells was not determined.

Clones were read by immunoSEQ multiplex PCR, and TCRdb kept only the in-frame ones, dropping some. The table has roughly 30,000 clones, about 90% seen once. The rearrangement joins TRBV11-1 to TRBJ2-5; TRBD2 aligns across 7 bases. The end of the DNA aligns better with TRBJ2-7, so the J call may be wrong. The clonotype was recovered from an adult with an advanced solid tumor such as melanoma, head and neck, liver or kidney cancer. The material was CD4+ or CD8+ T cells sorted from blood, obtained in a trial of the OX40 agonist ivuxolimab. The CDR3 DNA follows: TGTGCCAGCAGCTTATATGGCGGGAGCTCCTACGAGCAGTACTTC. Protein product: CASSLYGGSSYEQYF.